This T cell receptor beta chain is from a study of T cell repertoires in cytomegalovirus infection. TCRdb reprocessed the reads via MiXCR and lists one record per CDR3 protein. The sample comprises about 250,000 distinct CDR3 sequences, 6.5% of which are singletons, and roughly 6.5% rests with the top ten. Findings of the study overall: The study found HLA-C-restricted CMV-specific TCR beta clonotypes dominating the ex vivo response.

The CDR3 has 16 amino acids. With 1 base removed from V and 0 bases from J, the gap between germline ends came to 14 bases. The V gene's germline CDR1 is SGHDT and CDR2 YYEEEE. This clonotype was detected many times. Its cognate antigen is unknown. V gene TRBV5-6 combines with J gene TRBJ2-7; D possibly corresponds to TRBD2 (6 bases). This clonotype was sampled from a human donor in good health (CMV status not recorded). Some clones in this sample may be carry-over from other donors' samples. Sequencing input: PBMCs. CDR3 residues: CASSLRRGTNSYEQYF. The CDR3 DNA reads TGTGCCAGCAGCTTGAGGCGCGGGACCAACTCCTACGAGCAGTACTTC.